Listed below are T cell receptor beta chains from one sample, sequenced in a study of patients and donors after allogeneic stem cell transplantation. TCRdb used MiXCR to reprocess the RT-PCR reads, holding one entry per CDR3 protein. The sample has about a million distinct CDR3 sequences, roughly 18% seen once. The sample was blood, either unsorted or a sorted T cell fraction (not recorded which). Receptors originate from a human donor who was either an allogeneic HSCT recipient or a stem cell or donor lymphocyte infusion donor (not recorded which). It is not recorded whose cells these are; they may come from a transplant donor. Each CDR3 is given with its conserved first and last residue. The order of the fields is CDR3 protein, CDR3 DNA, J gene, V gene, D gene, clone size. A D gene is named only where the DNA matches it firmly. Where a row states a size, it is once, few, many or the class of an expanded clone; other rows omit it.

cdr3_aa: CATSRDRGQPQHF
cdr3_nt: TGTGCCACCAGCAGAGACAGGGGTCAGCCCCAGCATTTT
j_call: TRBJ1-5
v_call: TRBV15
d_call: .
clone_size: many

cdr3_aa: CSARDKLGTGELFF
cdr3_nt: TGCAGTGCTAGGGACAAGTTGGGGACCGGGGAGCTGTTTTTT
j_call: TRBJ2-2
v_call: TRBV20-1
d_call: .
clone_size: few

cdr3_aa: CASSLQWTYPQETQYF
cdr3_nt: TGTGCCAGCAGCTTACAATGGACGTATCCTCAAGAGACCCAGTACTTC
j_call: TRBJ2-5
v_call: TRBV7-2
d_call: .
clone_size: .

cdr3_aa: CAISNPARSSYNEQFF
cdr3_nt: TGTGCCATCAGCAACCCGGCAAGGAGCTCCTACAATGAGCAGTTCTTC
j_call: TRBJ2-1
v_call: TRBV12-3/TRBV12-4
d_call: .
clone_size: few

cdr3_aa: CASSLVGDPSGANVLTF
cdr3_nt: TGTGCCAGCAGCTTAGTAGGGGATCCCTCTGGGGCCAACGTCCTGACTTTC
j_call: TRBJ2-6
v_call: TRBV7-2
d_call: .
clone_size: .

cdr3_aa: CASSPPLGRDSYEQYF
cdr3_nt: TGTGCCAGCTCACCACCTCTAGGACGGGACTCCTACGAGCAGTACTTC
j_call: TRBJ2-7
v_call: TRBV18
d_call: .
clone_size: few

cdr3_aa: CAWSTTSGRANEQFF
cdr3_nt: TGTGCCTGGAGTACGACTAGCGGGAGGGCCAATGAGCAGTTCTTC
j_call: TRBJ2-1
v_call: TRBV30
d_call: TRBD2
clone_size: .

cdr3_aa: CASSLRATPDWNEQFF
cdr3_nt: TGTGCCAGCAGCTTAAGGGCAACCCCAGATTGGAATGAGCAGTTCTTC
j_call: TRBJ2-1
v_call: TRBV7-9
d_call: .
clone_size: .

cdr3_aa: CASSLQGAKPTRSNYGYTF
cdr3_nt: TGTGCCAGCAGCTTACAGGGGGCAAAACCTACGCGCTCTAACTATGGCTACACCTTC
j_call: TRBJ1-2
v_call: TRBV11-2
d_call: TRBD1
clone_size: .

cdr3_aa: CASSLGTSGRDEQFF
cdr3_nt: TGTGCCAGCAGCTTAGGGACTAGCGGGAGGGACGAGCAGTTCTTC
j_call: TRBJ2-1
v_call: TRBV7-2
d_call: TRBD2
clone_size: few

cdr3_aa: CASSSPSGARSYEQYF
cdr3_nt: TGTGCCAGCAGTTCCCCCAGCGGGGCCCGCTCCTACGAGCAGTACTTC
j_call: TRBJ2-7
v_call: TRBV6-2/TRBV6-3
d_call: TRBD2
clone_size: .

cdr3_aa: CASSPGSGGNTIYF
cdr3_nt: TGTGCCAGCAGTCCCGGTTCAGGTGGAAACACCATATATTTT
j_call: TRBJ1-3
v_call: TRBV12-3/TRBV12-4
d_call: .
clone_size: few

cdr3_aa: CSAGRLAATDTQYF
cdr3_nt: TGCAGTGCAGGGAGACTAGCGGCCACAGATACGCAGTATTTT
j_call: TRBJ2-3
v_call: TRBV20-1
d_call: TRBD2
clone_size: .

cdr3_aa: CASRPQGNGNTIYF
cdr3_nt: TGTGCCAGCAGACCACAGGGAAACGGAAACACCATATATTTT
j_call: TRBJ1-3
v_call: TRBV6-1
d_call: .
clone_size: .

cdr3_aa: CAIKGPNTGELFF
cdr3_nt: TGTGCCATCAAAGGACCTAACACCGGGGAGCTGTTTTTT
j_call: TRBJ2-2
v_call: TRBV10-3
d_call: .
clone_size: .

cdr3_aa: CASSSGWGSQTKNIQYF
cdr3_nt: TGTGCCAGCAGTTCCGGGTGGGGCAGCCAGACCAAAAACATTCAGTACTTC
j_call: TRBJ2-4
v_call: TRBV7-9
d_call: .
clone_size: .

cdr3_aa: CASSLKVGGTGTYTDTQYF
cdr3_nt: TGTGCCAGCAGCTTAAAGGTTGGGGGCACCGGGACCTACACAGATACGCAGTATTTT
j_call: TRBJ2-3
v_call: TRBV11-2
d_call: .
clone_size: .

cdr3_aa: CASSLSETYNEQFF
cdr3_nt: TGTGCCAGCAGTTTAAGCGAGACCTACAATGAGCAGTTCTTC
j_call: TRBJ2-1
v_call: TRBV12-3/TRBV12-4
d_call: .
clone_size: many

cdr3_aa: CASSILAGGLYEQFF
cdr3_nt: TGTGCCAGCAGCATCCTAGCGGGGGGGCTCTATGAGCAGTTCTTC
j_call: TRBJ2-1
v_call: TRBV11-2
d_call: TRBD2
clone_size: .

cdr3_aa: CATSREGPGLKGKLFF
cdr3_nt: TGTGCCACCAGCAGAGAGGGCCCCGGACTGAAGGGTAAACTGTTTTTT
j_call: TRBJ1-4
v_call: TRBV15
d_call: .
clone_size: .

cdr3_aa: CASSVGTSGGNEQFF
cdr3_nt: TGTGCCAGCAGCGTAGGGACTAGCGGGGGAAATGAGCAGTTCTTC
j_call: TRBJ2-1
v_call: TRBV9
d_call: TRBD2
clone_size: many

cdr3_aa: CASSLALASGNRPQHF
cdr3_nt: TGTGCCAGCAGCTTAGCGCTTGCATCGGGCAATCGGCCCCAGCATTTT
j_call: TRBJ1-5
v_call: TRBV7-8
d_call: .
clone_size: few

cdr3_aa: CASSPTSGYGGYTF
cdr3_nt: TGTGCCAGCAGCCCAACTTCAGGGTATGGCGGCTACACCTTC
j_call: TRBJ1-2
v_call: TRBV11-1
d_call: .
clone_size: .

cdr3_aa: CASTQTGTDTQYF
cdr3_nt: TGCGCCAGCACCCAGACGGGAACAGATACGCAGTATTTT
j_call: TRBJ2-3
v_call: TRBV5-1
d_call: .
clone_size: .